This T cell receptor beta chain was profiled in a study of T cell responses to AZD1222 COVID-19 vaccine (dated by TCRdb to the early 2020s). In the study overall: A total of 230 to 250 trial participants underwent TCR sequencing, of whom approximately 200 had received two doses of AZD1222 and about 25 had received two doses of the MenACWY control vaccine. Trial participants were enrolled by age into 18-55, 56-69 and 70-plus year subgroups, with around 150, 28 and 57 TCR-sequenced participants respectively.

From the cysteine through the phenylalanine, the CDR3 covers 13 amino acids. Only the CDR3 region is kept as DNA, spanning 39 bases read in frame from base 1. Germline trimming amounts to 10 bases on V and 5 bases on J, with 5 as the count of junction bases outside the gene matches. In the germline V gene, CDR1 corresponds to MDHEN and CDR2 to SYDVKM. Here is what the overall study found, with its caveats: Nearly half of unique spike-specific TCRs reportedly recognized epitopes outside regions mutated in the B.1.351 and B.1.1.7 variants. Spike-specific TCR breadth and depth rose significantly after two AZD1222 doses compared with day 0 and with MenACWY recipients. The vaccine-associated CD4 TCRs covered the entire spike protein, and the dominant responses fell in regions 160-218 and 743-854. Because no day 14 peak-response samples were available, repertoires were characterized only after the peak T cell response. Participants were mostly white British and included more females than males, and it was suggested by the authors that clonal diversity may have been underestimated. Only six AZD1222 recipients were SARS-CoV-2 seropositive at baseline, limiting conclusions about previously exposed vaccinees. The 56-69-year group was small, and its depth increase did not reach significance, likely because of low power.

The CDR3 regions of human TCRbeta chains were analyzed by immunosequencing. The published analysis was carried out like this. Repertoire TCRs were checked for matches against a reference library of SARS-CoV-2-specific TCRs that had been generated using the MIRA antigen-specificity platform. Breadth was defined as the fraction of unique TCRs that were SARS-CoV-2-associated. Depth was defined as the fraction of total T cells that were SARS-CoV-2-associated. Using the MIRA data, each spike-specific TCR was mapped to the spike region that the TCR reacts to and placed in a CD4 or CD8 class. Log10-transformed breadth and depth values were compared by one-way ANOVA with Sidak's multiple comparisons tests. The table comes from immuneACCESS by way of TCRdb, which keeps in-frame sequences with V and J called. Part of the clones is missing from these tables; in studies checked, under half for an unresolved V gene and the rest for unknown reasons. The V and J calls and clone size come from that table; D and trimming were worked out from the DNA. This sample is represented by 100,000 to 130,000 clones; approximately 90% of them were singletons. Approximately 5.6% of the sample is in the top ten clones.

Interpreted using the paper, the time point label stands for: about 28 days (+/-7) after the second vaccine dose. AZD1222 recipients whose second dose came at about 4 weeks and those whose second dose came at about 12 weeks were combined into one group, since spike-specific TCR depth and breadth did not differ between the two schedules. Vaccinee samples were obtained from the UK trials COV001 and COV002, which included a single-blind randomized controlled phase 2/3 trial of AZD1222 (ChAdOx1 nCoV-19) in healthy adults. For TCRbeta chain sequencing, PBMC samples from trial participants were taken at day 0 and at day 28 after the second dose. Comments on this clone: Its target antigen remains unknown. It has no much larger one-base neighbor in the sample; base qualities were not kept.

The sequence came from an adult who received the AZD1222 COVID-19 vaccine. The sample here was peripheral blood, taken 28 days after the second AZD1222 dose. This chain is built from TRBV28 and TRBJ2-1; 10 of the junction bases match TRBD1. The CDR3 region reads CATWTGGDNEQFF. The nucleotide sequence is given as TGTGCCACCTGGACAGGGGGAGACAATGAGCAGTTCTTC.